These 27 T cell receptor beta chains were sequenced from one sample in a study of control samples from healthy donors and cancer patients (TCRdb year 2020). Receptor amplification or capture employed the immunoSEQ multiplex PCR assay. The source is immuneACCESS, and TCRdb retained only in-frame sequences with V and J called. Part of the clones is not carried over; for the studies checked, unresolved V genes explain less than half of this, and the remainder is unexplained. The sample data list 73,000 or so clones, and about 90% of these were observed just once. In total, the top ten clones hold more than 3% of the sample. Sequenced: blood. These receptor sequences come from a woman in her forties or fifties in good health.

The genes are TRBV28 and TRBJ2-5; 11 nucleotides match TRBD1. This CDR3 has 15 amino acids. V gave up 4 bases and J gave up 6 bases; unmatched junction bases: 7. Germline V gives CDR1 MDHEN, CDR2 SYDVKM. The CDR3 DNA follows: TGTGCCAGCAGTTCCCCAGGGACAGGGGGACAGACCCAGTACTTC. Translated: CASSSPGTGGQTQYF.

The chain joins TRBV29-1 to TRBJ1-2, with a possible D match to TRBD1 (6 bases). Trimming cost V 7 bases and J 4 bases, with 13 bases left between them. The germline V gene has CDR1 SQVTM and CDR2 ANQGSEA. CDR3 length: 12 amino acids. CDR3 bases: TGCAGCGCGTACAGGGCGGGCTATGGCTACACCTTC. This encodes CSAYRAGYGYTF.

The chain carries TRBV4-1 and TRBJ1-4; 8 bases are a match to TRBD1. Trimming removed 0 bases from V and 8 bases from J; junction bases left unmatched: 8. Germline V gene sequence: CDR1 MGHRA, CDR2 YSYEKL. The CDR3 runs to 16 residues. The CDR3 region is CASSQDQGQGREKLFF. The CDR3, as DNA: TGCGCCAGCAGCCAAGATCAAGGACAGGGAAGGGAAAAACTGTTTTTT.

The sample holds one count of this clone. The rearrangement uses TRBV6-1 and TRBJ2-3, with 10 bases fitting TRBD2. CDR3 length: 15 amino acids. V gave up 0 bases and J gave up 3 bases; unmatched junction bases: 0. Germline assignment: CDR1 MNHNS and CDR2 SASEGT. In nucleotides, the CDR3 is TGTGCCAGCAGTGAAGCAGCGGGAGGGACAGATACGCAGTATTTT. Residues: CASSEAAGGTDTQYF.

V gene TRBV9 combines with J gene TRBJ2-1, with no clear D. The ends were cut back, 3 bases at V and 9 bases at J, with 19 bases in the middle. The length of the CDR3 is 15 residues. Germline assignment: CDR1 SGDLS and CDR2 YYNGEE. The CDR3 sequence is CASSAHPEVSSEQFF. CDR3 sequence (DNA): TGTGCCAGCAGCGCCCATCCGGAAGTTTCTAGTGAGCAGTTCTTC.

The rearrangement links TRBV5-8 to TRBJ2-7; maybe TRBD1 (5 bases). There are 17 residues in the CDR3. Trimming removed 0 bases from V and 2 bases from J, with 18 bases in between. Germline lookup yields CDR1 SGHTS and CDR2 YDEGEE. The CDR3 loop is CASSLENSRAFPYEQYF. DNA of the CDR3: TGTGCCAGCAGCTTGGAGAACTCCAGGGCTTTCCCCTACGAGCAGTACTTC.

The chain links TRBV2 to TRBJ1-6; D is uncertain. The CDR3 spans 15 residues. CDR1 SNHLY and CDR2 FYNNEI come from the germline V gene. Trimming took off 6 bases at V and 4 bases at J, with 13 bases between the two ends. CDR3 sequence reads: CASRTSTLYNSPLHF. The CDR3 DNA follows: TGTGCCAGCAGGACCTCGACATTATATAATTCACCCCTCCACTTT.

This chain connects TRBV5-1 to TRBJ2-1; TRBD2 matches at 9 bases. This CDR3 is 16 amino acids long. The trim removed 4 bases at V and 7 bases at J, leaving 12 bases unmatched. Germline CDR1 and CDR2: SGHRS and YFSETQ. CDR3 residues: CASSTEGSGRRNEQFF. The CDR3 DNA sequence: TGCGCCAGCAGCACGGAGGGCAGCGGGAGGAGAAATGAGCAGTTCTTC.

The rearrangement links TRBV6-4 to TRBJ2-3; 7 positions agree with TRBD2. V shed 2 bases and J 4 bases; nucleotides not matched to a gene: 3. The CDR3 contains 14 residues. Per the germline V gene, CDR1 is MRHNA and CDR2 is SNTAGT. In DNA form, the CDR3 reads TGTGCCAGCAGTGACGGGGAGGGAGCAGATACGCAGTATTTT. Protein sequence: CASSDGEGADTQYF.

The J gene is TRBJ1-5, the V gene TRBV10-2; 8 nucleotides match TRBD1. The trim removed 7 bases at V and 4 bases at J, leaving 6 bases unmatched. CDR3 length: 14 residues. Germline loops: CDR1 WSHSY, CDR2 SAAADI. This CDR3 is CASKGQGLNQPQHF. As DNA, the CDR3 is TGCGCCAGCAAAGGACAGGGCTTAAATCAGCCCCAGCATTTT.

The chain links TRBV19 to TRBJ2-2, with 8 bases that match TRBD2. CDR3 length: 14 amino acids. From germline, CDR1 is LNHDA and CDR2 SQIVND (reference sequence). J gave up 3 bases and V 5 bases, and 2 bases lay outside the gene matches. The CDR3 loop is CASSPGLDTGELFF. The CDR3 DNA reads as TGTGCCAGTAGTCCGGGACTAGACACCGGGGAGCTGTTTTTT.

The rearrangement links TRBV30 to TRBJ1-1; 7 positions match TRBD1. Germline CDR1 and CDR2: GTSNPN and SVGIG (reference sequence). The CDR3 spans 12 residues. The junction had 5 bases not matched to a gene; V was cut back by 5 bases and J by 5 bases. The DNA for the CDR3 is TGTGCCTGGGGGGACAGTGGGACTGAAGCTTTCTTT. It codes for CAWGDSGTEAFF.

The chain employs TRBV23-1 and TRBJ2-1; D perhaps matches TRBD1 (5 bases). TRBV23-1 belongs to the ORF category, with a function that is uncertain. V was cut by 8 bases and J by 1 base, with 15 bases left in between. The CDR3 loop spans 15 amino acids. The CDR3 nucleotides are TGCGCCAGCCGACATCAGGGTTCTTCCTACAATGAGCAGTTCTTC. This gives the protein CASRHQGSSYNEQFF.

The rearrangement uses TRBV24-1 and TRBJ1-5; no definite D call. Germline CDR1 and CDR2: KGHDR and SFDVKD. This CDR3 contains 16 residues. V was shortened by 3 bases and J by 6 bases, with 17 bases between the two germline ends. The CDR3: CATSDLGPFGAQPQHF. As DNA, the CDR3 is TGTGCCACCAGTGATCTGGGTCCTTTTGGCGCTCAGCCCCAGCATTTT.

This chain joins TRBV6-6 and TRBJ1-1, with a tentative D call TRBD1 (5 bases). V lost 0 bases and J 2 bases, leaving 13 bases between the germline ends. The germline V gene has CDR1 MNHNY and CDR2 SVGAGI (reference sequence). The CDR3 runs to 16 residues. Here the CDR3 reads CASSYSNRPPNTEAFF. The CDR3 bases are TGTGCCAGCAGTTACTCGAACAGGCCCCCTAACACTGAAGCTTTCTTT.

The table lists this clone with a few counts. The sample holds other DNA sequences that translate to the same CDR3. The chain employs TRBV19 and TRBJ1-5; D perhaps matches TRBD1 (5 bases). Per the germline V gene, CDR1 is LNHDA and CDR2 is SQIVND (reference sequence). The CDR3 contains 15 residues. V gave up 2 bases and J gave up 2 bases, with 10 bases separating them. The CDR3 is CASSITGGGNQPQHF. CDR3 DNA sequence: TGTGCCAGTAGTATAACCGGGGGTGGCAATCAGCCCCAGCATTTT.

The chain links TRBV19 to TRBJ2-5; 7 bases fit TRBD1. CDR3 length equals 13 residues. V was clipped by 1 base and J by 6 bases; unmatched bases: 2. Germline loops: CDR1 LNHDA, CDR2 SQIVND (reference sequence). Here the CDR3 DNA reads TGTGCCAGTAGTATAGGACAGGGCAAGACCCAGTACTTC. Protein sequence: CASSIGQGKTQYF. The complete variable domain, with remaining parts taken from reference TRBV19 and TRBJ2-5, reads DGGITQSPKYLFRKEGQNVTLSCEQNLNHDAMYWYRQDPGQGLRLIYYSQIVNDFQKGDIAEGYSVSREKKESFPLTVTSAQKNPTAFYLCASSIGQGKTQYFGPGTRLLVL.

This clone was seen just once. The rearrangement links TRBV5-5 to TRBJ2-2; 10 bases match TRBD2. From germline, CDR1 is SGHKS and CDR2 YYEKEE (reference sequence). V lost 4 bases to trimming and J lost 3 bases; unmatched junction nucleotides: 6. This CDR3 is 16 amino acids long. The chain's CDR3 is CASSETLAGDTGELFF. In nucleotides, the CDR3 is TGTGCCAGCAGCGAGACCCTAGCGGGAGACACCGGGGAGCTGTTTTTT.

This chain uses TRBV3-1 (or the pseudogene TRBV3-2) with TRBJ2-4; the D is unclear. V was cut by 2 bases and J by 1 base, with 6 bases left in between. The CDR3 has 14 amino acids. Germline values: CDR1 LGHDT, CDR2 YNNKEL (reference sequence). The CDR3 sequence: CASSQSEAKNIQYF. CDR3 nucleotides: TGTGCCAGCAGCCAATCGGAGGCCAAAAACATTCAGTACTTC.

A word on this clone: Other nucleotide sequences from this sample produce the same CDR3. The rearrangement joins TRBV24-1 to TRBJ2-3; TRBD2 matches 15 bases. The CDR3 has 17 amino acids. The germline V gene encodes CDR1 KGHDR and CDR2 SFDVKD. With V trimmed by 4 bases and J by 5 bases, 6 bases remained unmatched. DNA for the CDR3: TGTGCCACCAGTGACCCCACGGGACTAGCGGGAGGAGATACGCAGTATTTT. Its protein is CATSDPTGLAGGDTQYF.

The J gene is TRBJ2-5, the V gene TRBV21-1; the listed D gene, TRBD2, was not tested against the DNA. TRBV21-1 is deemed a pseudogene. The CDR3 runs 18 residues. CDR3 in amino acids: CASSRGGRTTREEETQYF. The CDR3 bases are TGTGCCAGCAGCCGTGGCGGTAGAACTACGCGGGAGGAAGAGACCCAGTACTTC.

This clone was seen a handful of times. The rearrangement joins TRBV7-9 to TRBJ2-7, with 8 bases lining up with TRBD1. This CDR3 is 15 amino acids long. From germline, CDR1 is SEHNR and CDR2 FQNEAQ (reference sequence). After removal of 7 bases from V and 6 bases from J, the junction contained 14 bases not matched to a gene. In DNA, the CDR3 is TGTGCCAGCACTAGGAAGGGACAGGCGTGGGTCGAGCAGTACTTC. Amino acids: CASTRKGQAWVEQYF.

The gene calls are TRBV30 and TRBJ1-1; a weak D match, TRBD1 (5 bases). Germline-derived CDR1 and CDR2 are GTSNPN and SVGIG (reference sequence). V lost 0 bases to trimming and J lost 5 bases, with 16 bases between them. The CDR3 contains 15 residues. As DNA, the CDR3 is TGTGCCTGGAGTGTACCTCGGGGGTGGAATACTGAAGCTTTCTTT. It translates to CAWSVPRGWNTEAFF.

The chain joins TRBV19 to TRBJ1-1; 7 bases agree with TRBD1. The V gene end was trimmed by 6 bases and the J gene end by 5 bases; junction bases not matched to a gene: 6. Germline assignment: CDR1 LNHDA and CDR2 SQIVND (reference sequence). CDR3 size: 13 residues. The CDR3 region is CASRTDRRTEAFF. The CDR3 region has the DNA TGTGCCAGTAGGACGGACAGGCGGACTGAAGCTTTCTTT.

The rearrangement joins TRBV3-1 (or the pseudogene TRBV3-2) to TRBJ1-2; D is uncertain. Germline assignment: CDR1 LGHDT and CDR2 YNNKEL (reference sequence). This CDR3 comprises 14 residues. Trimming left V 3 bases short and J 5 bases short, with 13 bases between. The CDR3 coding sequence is TGTGCCAGCAGCCAGGCATTGGGAGGTTATGGCTACACCTTC. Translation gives CASSQALGGYGYTF.

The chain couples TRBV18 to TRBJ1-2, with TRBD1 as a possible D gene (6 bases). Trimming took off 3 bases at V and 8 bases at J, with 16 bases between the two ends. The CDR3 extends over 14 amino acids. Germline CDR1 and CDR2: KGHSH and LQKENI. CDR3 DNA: TGTGCCAGCTCACCCACCGGCGCAGGGGAGGGCTACACCTTC. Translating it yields CASSPTGAGEGYTF. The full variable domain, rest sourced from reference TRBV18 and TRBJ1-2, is NAGVMQNPRHLVRRRGQEARLRCSPMKGHSHVYWYRQLPEEGLKFMVYLQKENIIDESGMPKERFSAEFPKEGPSILRIQQVVRGDSAAYFCASSPTGAGEGYTFGSGTRLTVV.

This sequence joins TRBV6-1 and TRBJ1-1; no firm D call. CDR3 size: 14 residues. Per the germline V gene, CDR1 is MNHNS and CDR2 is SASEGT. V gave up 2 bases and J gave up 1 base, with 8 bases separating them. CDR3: CASSEYQENTEAFF. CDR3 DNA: TGTGCCAGCAGTGAATACCAGGAGAACACTGAAGCTTTCTTT.